One sample yielded the 29 T cell receptor beta chains listed below, sequenced in a study of T-cell memory formation after mild COVID-19. One entry per CDR3 protein, called by TCRdb with MiXCR from the 5' RACE reads. This sample has almost 250,000 distinct CDR3 sequences; 15% occur once, and the top ten carry around 2%. Sequencing used PBMCs or a T cell subset sorted from them (not recorded which). Receptors were obtained from an adult woman who had mild COVID-19 (a few samples of this study predate the infection). Cell type and time point are not known.

This clonotype was observed a few times. V gene TRBV7-2 combines with J gene TRBJ2-1, with D hard to call. The V end lost 5 bases, the J end lost 4 bases, and 9 bases lay between the germline ends. Germline lookup yields CDR1 SGHTA and CDR2 FQGNSA. CDR3 length: 13 amino acids. CDR3 region: CASSPTTYNEQFF. The CDR3 region has the DNA TGTGCCAGCAGCCCCACTACATACAATGAGCAGTTCTTC.

This clonotype was seen only once. The gene calls are TRBV27 and TRBJ2-1; 13 bases are a match to TRBD2. Germline trimming cut 5 bases from V and 2 bases from J; bases unmatched to any gene: 9. Germline CDR1 MNHEY, CDR2 SMNVEV (reference sequence). This CDR3 region has 18 residues. The CDR3 nucleotides are TGTGCCAGCAGTGCTGGGACTAGCGGGGAGACACCCTACAATGAGCAGTTCTTC. It yields the protein CASSAGTSGETPYNEQFF.

The V gene is TRBV19, the J gene TRBJ2-1; weak D call: TRBD2 (7 bases). Trimming cost V 6 bases and J 7 bases, with 19 bases left between them. Germline CDR1 reads LNHDA; CDR2 reads SQIVND (reference sequence). The CDR3 runs 15 residues. The CDR3 sequence is CASRKAGGAVNEQFF. CDR3 DNA sequence: TGTGCCAGTAGGAAGGCTGGGGGGGCAGTGAATGAGCAGTTCTTC.

This clonotype has more than one count but fewer than ten. The rearrangement links TRBV30 to TRBJ2-1; no clear D gene. The germline V gene encodes CDR1 GTSNPN and CDR2 SVGIG (reference sequence). This CDR3 contains 15 residues. V was pared by 0 bases and J by 0 bases, with 9 bases between. This CDR3 reads CAWSVGTSSYNEQFF. DNA of the CDR3: TGTGCCTGGAGTGTCGGAACATCCTCCTACAATGAGCAGTTCTTC.

This clonotype was observed a few times. The rearrangement uses TRBV29-1 and TRBJ2-7; 7 nucleotides align to TRBD1. The CDR3 sequence is 15 residues long. With 4 bases clipped from V and 3 bases from J, the junction kept 12 bases outside the gene matches. The V gene's germline CDR1 is SQVTM and CDR2 ANQGSEA. Here the CDR3 DNA reads TGCAGCGTTGTCATACAGGGGATGAGGCTCTACGAGCAGTACTTC. Its protein product is CSVVIQGMRLYEQYF.

This clonotype was picked up a small number of times. The chain combines TRBV7-9 with TRBJ2-5; D not resolved. The CDR3 runs to 14 residues. The germline V gene has CDR1 SEHNR and CDR2 FQNEAQ (reference sequence). V lost 3 bases and J lost 5, with 13 bases in between. CDR3 sequence: CASSFRAPDETQYF. The CDR3 region has the DNA TGTGCCAGCAGCTTCCGTGCCCCGGACGAGACCCAGTACTTC.

This clonotype was counted a few times. This chain joins TRBV20-1 and TRBJ2-5, with 9 bases identical to TRBD2. V dropped 0 bases and J dropped 2; count of bases not matched to a gene: 4. This CDR3 contains 15 residues. From germline, CDR1 is DFQATT and CDR2 SNEGSKA (reference sequence). The CDR3, as DNA: TGCAGTGCTAGAGATGGACTAGCGCTACAAGAGACCCAGTACTTC. It codes for CSARDGLALQETQYF.

V and J are TRBV5-1 and TRBJ1-4; unclear D gene. This CDR3 contains 15 residues. V lost 6 bases, J lost 0 bases, and 12 bases lay in between. Germline V gives CDR1 SGHRS, CDR2 YFSETQ. The CDR3, as DNA: TGCGCCAGCACGGAGGGTCAAACAACTAATGAAAAACTGTTTTTT. This translates into CASTEGQTTNEKLFF.

This clonotype was observed many times. The rearrangement uses TRBV12-3 or TRBV12-4 and TRBJ2-6; D gene uncertain. Trimming removed 3 bases from V and 0 bases from J, with 6 bases in between. This CDR3 is built from 15 residues. CDR3 protein: CASSFRGSGANVLTF. In DNA form, the CDR3 reads TGTGCCAGCAGTTTTCGTGGCTCTGGGGCCAACGTCCTGACTTTC.

The V gene is TRBV6-2 or TRBV6-3, the J gene TRBJ1-5; D not resolved. The germline V and J ends were trimmed by 0 bases and 7 bases, with 10 bases remaining between them. The V gene's germline CDR1 is MNHEY and CDR2 SVGEGT. This CDR3 comprises 14 residues. The CDR3 here is CASSYSTRRQPQHF. The CDR3, as DNA: TGTGCCAGCAGTTACTCGACCAGACGACAGCCCCAGCATTTT.

This clonotype has a handful of counts. The V and J genes are TRBV5-1 and TRBJ2-3, with TRBD1 matching over 9 bases. The V segment lost 3 bases and the J segment 5 bases; nucleotides outside the gene matches: 10. The CDR3 contains 16 residues. The germline gives CDR1 SGHRS, CDR2 YFSETQ. DNA for the CDR3: TGCGCCAGCAGCTACCCACAGGGGGCGGTCATAGATACGCAGTATTTT. This translates into CASSYPQGAVIDTQYF.

This chain uses TRBV2 with TRBJ2-7; 11 nucleotides agree with TRBD2. CDR3 length: 13 amino acids. The V gene end was trimmed by 4 bases and the J gene end by 6 bases; junction bases not matched to a gene: 2. CDR1 SNHLY and CDR2 FYNNEI come from the germline V gene. DNA for the CDR3: TGTGCCAGCAGTGCACTAGCGGGAGCCGAGCAGTACTTC. Its protein product is CASSALAGAEQYF.

This clonotype was counted only a few times. This chain's CDR3 is CASSNHYNEQFF. The DNA of the CDR3 is TGTGCCAGCAGTAACCACTACAATGAGCAGTTCTTC. This chain joins TRBV12-3 or TRBV12-4 and TRBJ2-1; D gene uncertain. The CDR3 length is 12 residues. V gave up 5 bases and J gave up 3 bases, with 5 bases separating them.

In its sample, this clonotype was seen a few times. The J gene is TRBJ2-6, the V gene TRBV7-3; D not resolved. Trimming removed 5 bases at V and 3 bases at J, with 11 bases between. CDR3 length: 15 residues. CDR1 and CDR2 (germline): SGHTA, FQGTGA. For the CDR3, the DNA is TGTGCCAGCAGCCTTGGACCGCTTGGGGCCAACGTCCTGACTTTC. The encoded protein is CASSLGPLGANVLTF.

This chain connects TRBV10-3 to TRBJ1-4, with D unclear. The V end was cut by 0 bases, the J end by 7 bases, with 9 bases between. The CDR3 length is 14 residues. The germline gives CDR1 ENHRY, CDR2 SYGVKD. The CDR3, as DNA: TGTGCCATCAGTGAGTCGACCTCTAGTGAAAAACTGTTTTTT. This encodes CAISESTSSEKLFF.

This clonotype was observed a few times. J is TRBJ1-3 and V is TRBV24-1; D unclear. This CDR3 has 18 amino acids. V lost 0 bases to trimming and J lost 0 bases, with 14 bases between them. The V gene's germline CDR1 is KGHDR and CDR2 SFDVKD. In nucleotides, the CDR3 is TGTGCCACCAGTGATTTGCCGAATACTCCCGACTCTGGAAACACCATATATTTT. The encoded protein is CATSDLPNTPDSGNTIYF.

The rearrangement uses TRBV20-1 and TRBJ2-1; TRBD1 matches 8 bases. V shed 3 bases, J shed 4 bases, and the junction held 5 bases outside the gene matches. Germline assignment: CDR1 DFQATT and CDR2 SNEGSKA (reference sequence). The CDR3 covers 14 residues. The CDR3 DNA reads as TGCAGTGCTAGGGACAGGGCGAAATACAATGAGCAGTTCTTC. Protein product: CSARDRAKYNEQFF.

The chain recombines TRBV12-3 or TRBV12-4 with TRBJ2-5, with D hard to call. This CDR3 contains 14 residues. The V and J ends lost 2 bases and 8 bases respectively, with 15 bases between them. This chain's CDR3 is CASSLQADPGTQYF. CDR3 sequence (DNA): TGTGCCAGCAGTTTACAAGCTGACCCCGGAACCCAGTACTTC.

The rearrangement uses TRBV19 and TRBJ2-5; possibly TRBD2 for D (6 bases). CDR3 length: 15 residues. V lost 5 bases and J 3 bases, leaving 16 bases between the germline ends. Germline V gives CDR1 LNHDA, CDR2 SQIVND (reference sequence). This CDR3 is CASSPSRRGKETQYF. The CDR3 region has the DNA TGTGCCAGTAGTCCCAGCCGGAGGGGCAAAGAGACCCAGTACTTC. Looking up the rest from reference TRBV19 and TRBJ2-5 gives the full variable domain: DGGITQSPKYLFRKEGQNVTLSCEQNLNHDAMYWYRQDPGQGLRLIYYSQIVNDFQKGDIAEGYSVSREKKESFPLTVTSAQKNPTAFYLCASSPSRRGKETQYFGPGTRLLVL.

The chain recombines TRBV2 with TRBJ2-7; the D gene could be TRBD1 or TRBD2 (5 bases each). The CDR3 contains 15 residues. Trimming removed 8 bases at V and 0 bases at J, with 17 bases between. Germline V CDR1 and CDR2: SNHLY, FYNNEI. CDR3 DNA: TGTGCCAGCGGGGGTGGGACGGCTCACTCCTACGAGCAGTACTTC. The encoded protein is CASGGGTAHSYEQYF.

This clonotype was counted only a few times. The rearrangement joins TRBV5-1 to TRBJ2-1; TRBD1 is a possible D gene (5 bases). V was cut by 3 bases and J by 14 bases, with 12 bases left in between. Germline CDR1 SGHRS, CDR2 YFSETQ. The CDR3 has 11 amino acids. The CDR3 spells CASSSDIREFF. The CDR3 DNA reads TGCGCCAGCAGCTCGGACATCAGGGAGTTCTTC.

This chain uses TRBV5-1 with TRBJ2-5; D may be TRBD2 (5 bases). The CDR3 has 13 residues. Germline CDR1 is SGHRS and CDR2 is YFSETQ. V was clipped by 3 bases and J by 5 bases, with 11 bases between them. DNA of the CDR3: TGCGCCAGCAGCTCTGACTACTATGAGACCCAGTACTTC. As protein: CASSSDYYETQYF. Using reference TRBV5-1 and TRBJ2-5 for the parts outside the CDR3, the full variable domain is KAGVTQTPRYLIKTRGQQVTLSCSPISGHRSVSWYQQTPGQGLQFLFEYFSETQRNKGNFPGRFSGRQFSNSRSEMNVSTLELGDSALYLCASSSDYYETQYFGPGTRLLVL.

The V gene is TRBV29-1, the J gene TRBJ1-1; 7 nucleotides agree with TRBD1. CDR3 length: 13 residues. The germline V gene has CDR1 SQVTM and CDR2 ANQGSEA. J lost 7 bases, V lost 6 bases, and 11 bases had no gene match. CDR3 nucleotides: TGCAGCGTCCCGGGACAGAAAGATTATGAAGCTTTCTTT. This encodes CSVPGQKDYEAFF.

Many counts were recorded for this clonotype. This chain joins TRBV12-3 or TRBV12-4 and TRBJ2-3; 11 bases align to TRBD2. The V gene end was trimmed by 6 bases and the J gene end by 5 bases; junction bases not matched to a gene: 4. The CDR3 length is 14 residues. CDR3 sequence (DNA): TGTGCCAGCAGCGAACTAGCGGGGGTAGATACGCAGTATTTT. This encodes CASSELAGVDTQYF.

This clonotype showed up many times. CDR3 coding DNA: TGCGCCAGCAGCTTGGCCGGGACAGACATCACTAGAACCCAGTACTTC. It specifies CASSLAGTDITRTQYF. The chain couples TRBV5-1 to TRBJ2-5; TRBD1 matches 7 bases. The CDR3 runs to 16 residues. Germline CDR1 and CDR2: SGHRS and YFSETQ. J was trimmed by 8 bases and V by 0 bases; bases with no gene match: 13.

This clonotype was seen ten or more times. The rearrangement uses TRBV2 and TRBJ2-1, with 15 bases aligning to TRBD2. Trimming removed 6 bases from V and 4 bases from J; junction bases left unmatched: 4. Per germline, CDR1 SNHLY and CDR2 FYNNEI. CDR3 length equals 16 residues. In DNA, the CDR3 is TGTGCCAGCAGCCTAGGACTAGCGGGAGGGTACAATGAGCAGTTCTTC. As protein: CASSLGLAGGYNEQFF.

The rearrangement uses TRBV7-9 and TRBJ2-1, with D unresolved. CDR1 is SEHNR and CDR2 is FQNEAQ in the germline V gene (reference sequence). This CDR3 spans 11 amino acids. Trimming removed 5 bases from V and 5 bases from J, with 4 bases in between. CDR3 sequence: CASSRDNEQFF. CDR3 sequence (DNA): TGTGCCAGCAGCCGCGACAATGAGCAGTTCTTC.

The genes are TRBV2 and TRBJ1-5; D call uncertain. V lost 6 bases and J lost 0, with 15 bases in between. Germline loops: CDR1 SNHLY, CDR2 FYNNEI. The CDR3 runs 16 residues. Here the CDR3 reads CASSPPLGFSNQPQHF. DNA of the CDR3: TGTGCCAGCAGCCCCCCGCTGGGCTTTAGCAATCAGCCCCAGCATTTT.

This clonotype showed up just a few times. The V gene is TRBV5-6, the J gene TRBJ2-4; tentative D call: TRBD2 (6 bases). Trimming removed 4 bases from V and 3 bases from J, with 11 bases in between. From germline, CDR1 is SGHDT and CDR2 YYEEEE. The length of the CDR3 is 14 residues. CDR3 residues: CASSVVSGKNIQYF. CDR3 in DNA: TGTGCCAGCAGCGTCGTTAGCGGCAAAAACATTCAGTACTTC.